This T cell receptor (beta chain) was identified in a study of CD8 T cells in ankylosing spondylitis. Whole-study results and caveats: With a CD8+ phenotype, disease-linked clones were relatively rare in peripheral blood. Both synovial fluid and blood in reactive arthritis had previously been reported to carry some motif variants. In ankylosing spondylitis blood, a motif of eight highly homologous TCR beta variants appeared characteristic.

This clonotype has at least ten counts. Its cognate antigen is unknown. Trimming cost V 4 bases and J 4 bases, with 13 bases left between them. The CDR3 has 14 amino acids. The germline V gene has CDR1 KGHSH and CDR2 LQKENI. Quantitative 5'-RACE was performed with molecular barcodes, and it yielded the TCR beta libraries. TCRdb re-called the 5' RACE reads with MiXCR, one entry per CDR3 protein. The data show 150,000 to 200,000 distinct CDR3 sequences, over 10% seen once. The receptor comes from a female donor with ankylosing spondylitis or in good health (not recorded which). Input material: blood, either unsorted or a sorted T cell fraction (not recorded which). The J gene is TRBJ1-1, the V gene TRBV18; the D is unclear. Here the CDR3 DNA reads TGTGCCAGCTCACTCGAGACGGGGAGCACTGAAGCTTTCTTT. Residues: CASSLETGSTEAFF. Full variable domain (remainder filled in from reference TRBV18 and TRBJ1-1): NAGVMQNPRHLVRRRGQEARLRCSPMKGHSHVYWYRQLPEEGLKFMVYLQKENIIDESGMPKERFSAEFPKEGPSILRIQQVVRGDSAAYFCASSLETGSTEAFFGQGTRLTVV.